The rows below give T cell receptor beta chains drawn from one sample of a study of T cell responses to AZD1222 COVID-19 vaccine. Clones were sequenced by immunoSEQ multiplex PCR, and TCRdb holds only the in-frame ones, with some missing. The sample holds tens of thousands of clones, 75% to 95% seen once. The starting material was peripheral blood, obtained 28 days after the second dose of the MenACWY control vaccine. The receptors here all came from an adult who received the MenACWY meningococcal vaccine as a control. Both conserved end residues are part of each CDR3. D genes are given only for firm matches. Rows give clone size only sometimes, using once, few, many, or a class for an expanded clone.

V	D	J	size	DNA	CDR3
TRBV27	.	TRBJ2-3	.	TGTGCCAGCAGTCCTACTAGCACAGATACGCAGTATTTT	CASSPTSTDTQYF
TRBV5-6	TRBD1	TRBJ1-4	.	TGTGCCAGCAGCCATTACGACAGGGCAAACGAAAAACTGTTTTTT	CASSHYDRANEKLFF
TRBV4-3	TRBD2	TRBJ2-1	.	TGCGCCAGCAGCCGGACTAGCGGGAGGGGGTTTGAGCAGTTCTTC	CASSRTSGRGFEQFF
TRBV7-8	.	TRBJ1-5	once	TGTGCCAGCAGACCAAACAGAGATAGCAATCAGCCCCAGCATTTT	CASRPNRDSNQPQHF
TRBV7-3	TRBD1	TRBJ2-3	.	TGTGCCAGCAGCACCACAGGGGCCGCAGATACGCAGTATTTT	CASSTTGAADTQYF
TRBV14	TRBD2	TRBJ2-1	.	TGTGCCAGCAGCCCTCCCCCCTTAGCGGGAGAACCCTACAATGAGCAGTTCTTC	CASSPPPLAGEPYNEQFF
TRBV12-3/TRBV12-4	.	TRBJ1-2	.	TGTGCCAGCAGTTTCGGTTCCCCTGGGTACACCTTC	CASSFGSPGYTF
TRBV2	.	TRBJ1-5	.	TGTGCCAGTCTTCTTAGATCCGGGGGCAATCAGCCCCAGCATTTT	CASLLRSGGNQPQHF
TRBV28	TRBD2	TRBJ2-1	.	TGTGCCAGCAGTTTAGTGGCTAGCGGGAAGAATGAGCAGTTCTTC	CASSLVASGKNEQFF
TRBV4-3	.	TRBJ2-2	.	TGCGCCAGCAGCCAAGATGTACACACCGGGGAGCTGTTTTTT	CASSQDVHTGELFF
TRBV10-1	.	TRBJ2-3	.	TGCGCCAGCAGTGAGATTGCACATACGCAGTATTTT	CASSEIAHTQYF
TRBV18	.	TRBJ2-3	few	TGTGCCAGCCCCCCCCTAGGGCGGACAGATACGCAGTATTTT	CASPPLGRTDTQYF
TRBV5-1	.	TRBJ1-2	once	TGCGCCAGCAGCACGGGTACGGGTGGCGGCTACACCTTC	CASSTGTGGGYTF
TRBV6-5	.	TRBJ1-1	medium-sized	TGTGCCAGCAGTTACGCGGGGAACACTGAAGCTTTCTTT	CASSYAGNTEAFF
TRBV5-6	TRBD1	TRBJ2-7	.	TGTGCCAGCAGCTTGGGGGGACAGGGCAGGGAGCAGTACTTC	CASSLGGQGREQYF
TRBV6-6	TRBD1	TRBJ1-6	.	TGTGCCAGCGGACAGGCCAATTCACCCCTCCACTTT	CASGQANSPLHF
TRBV4-1	.	TRBJ1-2	.	TGCGCCAGCAGCCAAGCCGCGGCCTCCTATGGCTACACCTTC	CASSQAAASYGYTF